This T cell receptor (beta chain) was retrieved from a study of blood T cell repertoires in COVID-19. The wider study: Samples came from the United States, Italy and Spain, spanning acute and convalescent COVID-19. Sample material is recorded as cDNA or gDNA derived from T cells, B-cell-depleted T cells, or PBMCs.

Recovery meant two consecutive negative NP/OP PCR tests, professional clearance, or resolved symptoms. The method was immunoSEQ multiplex PCR; TCRdb's version includes in-frame clones alone and lacks a portion of them. Of roughly 260,000 clones in the sample, 70% to 90% were seen once. V shed 7 bases and J 4 bases; nucleotides not matched to a gene: 7. Per germline, CDR1 SNHLY and CDR2 FYNNEI. The CDR3 is made up of 16 amino acids. The clonotype comes from a woman in her 50s who had recovered from COVID-19. The specimen was PBMCs or T cells enriched from blood (not recorded which). The chain recombines TRBV2 with TRBJ2-5; 15 bases map to TRBD2. CDR3 loop: CASTRGLAGGGETQYF. CDR3 sequence (DNA): TGTGCCAGCACCCGAGGACTAGCGGGAGGGGGAGAGACCCAGTACTTC.